These 9 T cell receptor beta chains share one sample of origin, sequenced in a study of blood T cell repertoires in COVID-19. Repertoires were generated with immunoSEQ multiplex PCR, while TCRdb's copy carries only in-frame clones and drops some. The sample gives approximately 300,000 clones, about nine tenths of which show up once; approximately 4.1% is in the top ten. Sequencing input: PBMCs or T cells enriched from blood (not recorded which). The source of these receptors is a man aged 25-40 years who had recovered from COVID-19.

The chain employs TRBV24-1 and TRBJ2-2; 13 nucleotides agree with TRBD2. This CDR3 is 17 amino acids long. V shed 3 bases, J shed 8 bases, and the junction held 8 bases outside the gene matches. The germline V gene has CDR1 KGHDR and CDR2 SFDVKD. The CDR3, as DNA: TGTGCCACCAGTGATACCGGGACTAGCGGGATGGGGGGGGAGCTGTTTTTT. Its translation is CATSDTGTSGMGGELFF.

The gene calls are TRBV4-1 and TRBJ1-5; TRBD1 is a possible D gene (5 bases). The ends were cut back, 3 bases at V and 2 bases at J, with 14 bases in the middle. Germline values: CDR1 MGHRA, CDR2 YSYEKL. There are 16 residues in the CDR3. As DNA, the CDR3 is TGCGCCAGCAGCCAGGGACTCCCGCTGGGCAATCAGCCCCAGCATTTT. Translating gives CASSQGLPLGNQPQHF.

The J gene is TRBJ2-7, the V gene TRBV6-4; TRBD2 might be the D (6 bases). This CDR3 spans 14 amino acids. In germline, CDR1 is MRHNA, CDR2 SNTAGT. Deletions cut 10 bases from V and 2 bases from J, with 18 bases between. The CDR3 DNA reads TGTGCCATCGAATTAGCGGTTTTTGCCTACGAGCAGTACTTC. Translated: CAIELAVFAYEQYF.

This clone was observed many times. Written as DNA, the CDR3 is TGTGCCAGCACAGGGGGTTGGCAGCCCCAGCATTTT. Protein product: CASTGGWQPQHF. The rearrangement joins TRBV28 to TRBJ1-5; 7 nucleotides match TRBD1. CDR1 MDHEN and CDR2 SYDVKM come from the germline V gene. This CDR3 is 12 amino acids long. With 7 bases clipped from V and 7 bases from J, the junction kept 4 bases outside the gene matches.

This chain joins TRBV30 and TRBJ2-3, with D maybe TRBD2 (5 bases). The CDR3 totals 15 residues. Germline assignment: CDR1 GTSNPN and CDR2 SVGIG (reference sequence). Trimming took 0 bases from V and 0 from J, leaving 10 bases between them. The CDR3 DNA reads as TGTGCCTGGAGTGTACCCGGGGTTAGCACAGATACGCAGTATTTT. As protein: CAWSVPGVSTDTQYF.

This clone came up once. This chain connects TRBV10-1 to TRBJ1-1, with D uncertain. The V gene lost 0 bases and the J gene lost 1 base, with 9 bases spanning the gap. In germline, CDR1 is WNHNN, CDR2 SYGVQD (reference sequence). The CDR3 has 15 residues. Here the CDR3 DNA reads TGCGCCAGCAGTGAGTCGCGGGGAGGGAACACTGAAGCTTTCTTT. This sequence encodes CASSESRGGNTEAFF.

The rearrangement joins TRBV7-9 to TRBJ2-7; 9 bases match TRBD2. This CDR3 is 13 amino acids long. V was pared by 5 bases and J by 2 bases, with 1 base of the junction left unmatched. Germline V gives CDR1 SEHNR, CDR2 FQNEAQ (reference sequence). In DNA, the CDR3 is TGTGCCAGCAGCGGCGGGAGGGCCTACGAGCAGTACTTC. The encoded protein is CASSGGRAYEQYF.

This chain links TRBV9 with TRBJ2-1, with unresolved D. CDR1 and CDR2 (germline): SGDLS, YYNGEE. V lost 4 bases and J 13 bases, leaving 18 bases between the germline ends. The CDR3 is made up of 13 amino acids. The CDR3 sequence is CASSFTEKEFQFF. The CDR3 bases are TGTGCCAGCAGCTTCACGGAGAAAGAATTTCAGTTCTTC. Together with reference TRBV9 and TRBJ2-1, the CDR3 gives the full variable domain: DSGVTQTPKHLITATGQRVTLRCSPRSGDLSVYWYQQSLDQGLQFLIQYYNGEERAKGNILERFSAQQFPDLHSELNLSSLELGDSALYFCASSFTEKEFQFFGPGTRLTVL.

The chain employs TRBV24-1 and TRBJ2-2; 8 bases agree with TRBD1. V trimming: 5 bases; J trimming: 4 bases; junction bases outside the gene matches: 2. The CDR3 totals 14 residues. Per the germline V gene, CDR1 is KGHDR and CDR2 is SFDVKD. CDR3 protein: CATSVTGGTGELFF. The CDR3, as DNA: TGTGCCACCAGTGTCACAGGGGGCACCGGGGAGCTGTTTTTT.